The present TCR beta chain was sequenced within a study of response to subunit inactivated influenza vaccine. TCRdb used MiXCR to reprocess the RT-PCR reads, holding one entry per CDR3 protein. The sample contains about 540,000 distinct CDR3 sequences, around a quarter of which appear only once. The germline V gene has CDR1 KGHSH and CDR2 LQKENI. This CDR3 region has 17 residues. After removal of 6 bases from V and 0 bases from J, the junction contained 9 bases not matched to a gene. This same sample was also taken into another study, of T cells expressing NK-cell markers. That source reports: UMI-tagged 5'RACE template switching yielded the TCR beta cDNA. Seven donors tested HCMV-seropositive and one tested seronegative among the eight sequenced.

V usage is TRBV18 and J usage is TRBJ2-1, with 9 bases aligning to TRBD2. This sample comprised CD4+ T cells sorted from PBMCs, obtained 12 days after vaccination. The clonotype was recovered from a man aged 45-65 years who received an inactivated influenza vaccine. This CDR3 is CASSLLAGALSYNEQFF. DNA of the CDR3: TGTGCCAGCTCTTTATTAGCGGGAGCGCTCTCCTACAATGAGCAGTTCTTC.